Listed below are T cell receptor beta chains from one sample, sequenced in a study of blood T cell repertoires in COVID-19. Measured with immunoSEQ multiplex PCR; TCRdb has only the in-frame clones, and not every one. The data hold roughly 230,000 clones, with about 85% observed a single time. Sequencing used peripheral blood. The receptor source for this set is a man in his 70s with acute or convalescent COVID-19. CDR3s include the opening cysteine and the closing phenylalanine or tryptophan. The D gene is left open where the match is weak. Clone sizes are given selectively: once, few, many, or a class where the clone is expanded.

j_call clone_size d_call v_call cdr3_aa cdr3_nt
TRBJ1-1 . . TRBV7-2 CASSLLPGNTEAFF TGTGCCAGCAGCTTATTACCGGGGAACACTGAAGCTTTCTTT
TRBJ2-6 once TRBD1 TRBV27 CASSRGTGGSSFSGANVLTF TGTGCCAGCAGTCGAGGGACAGGGGGCTCTTCATTTTCTGGGGCCAACGTCCTGACTTTC
TRBJ1-1 . . TRBV11-2 CASSLTTAMGAFF TGTGCCAGCAGCTTAACGACAGCCATGGGAGCTTTCTTT
TRBJ2-7 . . TRBV21-1 CASSKVLAVAYEQYF TGTGCCAGCAGCAAGGTGCTAGCGGTCGCCTACGAGCAGTACTTC
TRBJ2-7 . TRBD1 TRBV19 CASSPRTGAIYEQYF TGTGCCAGTAGTCCGAGGACAGGGGCGATATACGAGCAGTACTTC
TRBJ2-5 . . TRBV7-3 CASSADFQKTQYF TGTGCCAGCAGCGCGGACTTCCAGAAGACCCAGTACTTC
TRBJ1-2 once TRBD1 TRBV7-9 CASSFSTGSYGYTF TGTGCCAGCAGCTTTTCGACAGGGAGCTATGGCTACACCTTC
TRBJ2-1 . TRBD1 TRBV15 CATSRETGGNNEQFF TGTGCCACCAGCAGAGAGACAGGGGGGAACAATGAGCAGTTCTTC
TRBJ2-7 . TRBD1 TRBV4-2 CASSQEPWTGALPYEQYF TGTGCCAGCAGCCAAGAACCATGGACAGGGGCCCTACCCTACGAGCAGTACTTC
TRBJ1-5 . TRBD1 TRBV28 CASSTKGTGVSNQPQHF TGTGCCAGCAGCACTAAAGGGACAGGGGTTAGCAATCAGCCCCAGCATTTT
TRBJ2-1 . . TRBV19 CASIGGFNEQFF TGTGCCAGTATTGGCGGGTTCAATGAGCAGTTCTTC